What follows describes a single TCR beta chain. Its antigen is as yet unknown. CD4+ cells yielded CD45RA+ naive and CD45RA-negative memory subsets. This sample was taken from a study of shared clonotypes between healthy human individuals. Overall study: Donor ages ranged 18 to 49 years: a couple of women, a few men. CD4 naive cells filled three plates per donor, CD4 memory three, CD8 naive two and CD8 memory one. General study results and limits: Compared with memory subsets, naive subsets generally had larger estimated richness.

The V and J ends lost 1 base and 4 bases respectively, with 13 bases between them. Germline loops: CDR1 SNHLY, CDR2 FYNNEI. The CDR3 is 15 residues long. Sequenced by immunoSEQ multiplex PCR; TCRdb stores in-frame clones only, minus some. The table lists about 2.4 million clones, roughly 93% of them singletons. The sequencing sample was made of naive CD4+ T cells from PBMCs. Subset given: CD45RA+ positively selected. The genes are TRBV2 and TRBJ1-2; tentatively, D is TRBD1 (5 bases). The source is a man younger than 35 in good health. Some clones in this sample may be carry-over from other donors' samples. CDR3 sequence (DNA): TGTGCCAGCAGTGAAGGGGCAGGGCGGACCTATGGCTACACCTTC. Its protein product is CASSEGAGRTYGYTF.